This T cell receptor (beta chain) stems from a study of cytomegalovirus exposure and HLA in healthy donors. Study results and limitations: In an earlier analysis, most TCR beta V segments were productive about 87% or about 30% of the time.

The PCR ran on 60 Vbeta and 13 Jbeta primers. Libraries were prepared by immunoSEQ multiplex PCR; TCRdb keeps only in-frame clonotypes and omits some of them. The sample records roughly 100,000 clones, approximately 81% being singletons. The germline V gene encodes CDR1 MNHNS and CDR2 SASEGT. The CDR3 has 17 amino acids. A note on this clone: The antigen is not known.

The chain recombines TRBV6-1 with TRBJ2-5; 9 bases agree with TRBD1. The DNA end is a closer match to TRBJ2-7, so the J assignment may be wrong. This clonotype was sampled from a man aged 30 to 45 in good health and CMV-seronegative. Input material: PBMCs. The CDR3 bases are TGTGCCAGCAGTGAAGCTGGGGTCAGGACAGGGGAATACGAGCAGTACTTC. This codes for CASSEAGVRTGEYEQYF.